This TCR beta chain was profiled in a study of blood T cell repertoires in COVID-19. Study background: Whether acute or convalescent, the COVID-19 samples came from the United States, Italy and Spain.

Data came from immunoSEQ multiplex PCR; TCRdb stores just in-frame clones and leaves some out. The sample records some 320,000 clones, approximately 88% being singletons. This clone was picked up one time. CDR3 length equals 17 residues. Germline V gives CDR1 PRHDT, CDR2 FYEKMQ (reference sequence). V was cut by 2 bases and J by 0 bases, with 11 bases left in between. The source is a woman between 25 and 40 years old who had recovered from COVID-19. The chain recombines TRBV13 with TRBJ1-6; D uncertain. The material sequenced was peripheral blood. CDR3 DNA: TGTGCCAGCAGCTTATTTAATTCGGGCTCCTATAATTCACCCCTCCACTTT. This codes for CASSLFNSGSYNSPLHF.